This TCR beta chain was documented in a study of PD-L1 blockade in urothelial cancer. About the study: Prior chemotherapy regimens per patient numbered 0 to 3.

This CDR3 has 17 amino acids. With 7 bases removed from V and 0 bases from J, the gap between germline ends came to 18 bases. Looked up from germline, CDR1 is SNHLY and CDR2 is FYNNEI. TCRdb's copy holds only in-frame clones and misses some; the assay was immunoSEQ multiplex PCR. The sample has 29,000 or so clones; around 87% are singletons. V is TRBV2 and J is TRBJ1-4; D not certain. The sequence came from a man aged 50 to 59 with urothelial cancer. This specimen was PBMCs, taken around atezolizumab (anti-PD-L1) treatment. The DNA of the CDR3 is TGTGCCAGCAATAGAGGGATCGCCGCTGCAACTAATGAAAAACTGTTTTTT. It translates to CASNRGIAAATNEKLFF.